This TCR beta chain was documented in a study of blood T cell repertoires in COVID-19. Enrollees, about 18 to 89 years old, lived in 25 or so US areas. As originally analysed: How many nucleated cells were present was estimated from reference gene primer amplification. Libraries were prepared by immunoSEQ multiplex PCR; TCRdb keeps only in-frame clonotypes and omits some of them. From that table come the V and J calls and clone size; the DNA was used to work out D and trimming. Here the sample spans roughly 130,000 clones, 84% being singletons. This CDR3 region has 14 residues. CDR1 LNHDA and CDR2 SQIVND come from the germline V gene (reference sequence). The V segment lost 6 bases and the J segment 6 bases; nucleotides outside the gene matches: 7.

The sample consisted of PBMCs or T cells enriched from blood (not recorded which). The sequence came from a middle-aged man with acute COVID-19. V is TRBV19 and J is TRBJ2-3; 9 positions match TRBD1. The CDR3 DNA sequence: TGTGCCAGTAGCCCGGGACAGGGTCGCGATACGCAGTATTTT. It translates to CASSPGQGRDTQYF.